This T cell receptor beta chain comes out of a study of OX40 agonist ivuxolimab in advanced cancers. Study context: Patients were infused with ivuxolimab every 2 weeks at 0.01 to 10 mg/kg. Melanoma, hepatocellular carcinoma, head and neck or renal cell cancer occurred in dose-escalation patients. One patient with hepatocellular carcinoma and two with cutaneous melanoma, three in all, had partial responses. The study, taken as a whole, reports: Low clonal expansion, among the lowest seen, marked partial responders at 0.1-3.0 mg/kg.

Germline CDR1 reads SGHRS; CDR2 reads YFSETQ. The length of the CDR3 is 14 residues. The trim removed 2 bases at V and 4 bases at J, leaving 6 bases unmatched. Notes on this clone: Its antigen is still unknown.

Only in-frame clones appear in the TCRdb table, and some are missing; sequencing was by immunoSEQ multiplex PCR. The data hold around 77,000 clones, with around nine tenths observed a single time. The V call is TRBV5-1, the J call TRBJ2-7; 7 bases match TRBD2. The TCR comes from an adult with an advanced solid tumor such as melanoma, head and neck, liver or kidney cancer. The sample consisted of CD4+ or CD8+ T cells sorted from blood, taken in a trial of the OX40 agonist ivuxolimab. The CDR3 DNA sequence: TGCGCCAGCAGCTTAAGCGGGGCTTATTACGAGCAGTACTTC. It codes for CASSLSGAYYEQYF.